The clone carrying this T cell receptor beta chain was observed a single time. Sequencing was performed with immunoSEQ multiplex PCR; in TCRdb, only in-frame clones are kept and a portion is missing. The table has about 160,000 clones, roughly 71% seen once; the top ten hold roughly 3.5%. The data belong to a study of blood T cell repertoires in COVID-19. Study overall: PBMCs, B-cell-depleted T cells, or T cells were the source of the cDNA or gDNA that made up the material.

The germline CDR1 and CDR2 sequences are MGHRA and YSYEKL. The germline V and J ends were trimmed by 4 bases and 7 bases, with 11 bases remaining between them. The CDR3 contains 13 residues. The sample taken for sequencing was peripheral blood. This TCR derives from a woman older than 75 with acute or convalescent COVID-19. This chain uses TRBV4-1 with TRBJ1-5; D is unresolved. The CDR3, as DNA: TGCGCCAGCAGCCGGGCTGAAAAACAGCCCCAGCATTTT. It yields the protein CASSRAEKQPQHF.